These 12 T cell receptor beta chains originate from one sample sequenced in a study of blood T cell repertoires in COVID-19. The repertoire was sequenced with immunoSEQ multiplex PCR; TCRdb's copy has only in-frame clones and lacks some. The sample shows about 260,000 clones, 88% of them seen only once. Sequenced material: peripheral blood. The receptors derive from a man in his 60s who had recovered from COVID-19.

This chain uses TRBV9 with TRBJ2-7, with 8 bases identical to TRBD1. The CDR3 is made up of 15 amino acids. Germline V gives CDR1 SGDLS, CDR2 YYNGEE. J lost 3 bases, V lost 0 bases, and 5 bases had no gene match. DNA for the CDR3: TGTGCCAGCAGCGTAGCCACAGGGGGTAACTACGAGCAGTACTTC. Its protein is CASSVATGGNYEQYF.

The rearrangement links TRBV5-1 to TRBJ2-6; a possible D gene is TRBD2 (6 bases). There are 16 residues in the CDR3. CDR1 and CDR2 (germline): SGHRS, YFSETQ. With 2 bases removed from V and 4 bases from J, the gap between germline ends came to 13 bases. CDR3 in amino acids: CASSFPSGVGANVLTF. The CDR3 nucleotides read TGCGCCAGCAGCTTCCCCTCGGGGGTGGGGGCCAACGTCCTGACTTTC.

The DNA for the CDR3 is TGTGCCAGCAGTTTGACAGGGGGCACTGAAGCTTTCTTT. Its protein is CASSLTGGTEAFF. J is TRBJ1-1 and V is TRBV6-5; 9 bases are a match to TRBD1. Germline trimming cut 4 bases from V and 4 bases from J; bases unmatched to any gene: 1. This CDR3 comprises 13 residues. CDR1 is MNHEY, CDR2 SVGAGI, per germline.

This chain joins TRBV25-1 and TRBJ1-2; D is perhaps TRBD1 (5 bases). This CDR3 has 16 amino acids. Trimming took off 8 bases at V and 5 bases at J, with 24 bases between the two ends. Germline V gene sequence: CDR1 MGHDK, CDR2 SYGVNS. CDR3 amino acids: CASLKLAAGLLYGYTF. CDR3 coding DNA: TGTGCCAGCTTAAAGTTAGCGGCAGGGCTGTTGTATGGCTACACCTTC.

The chain recombines TRBV10-2 with TRBJ1-1; possible D gene TRBD1, 6 bases. CDR1 is WSHSY, CDR2 SAAADI, per germline. The CDR3 totals 13 residues. Trimming shortened V by 8 bases and J by 3 bases, and 13 bases separated the two germline ends. The CDR3 DNA sequence: TGCGCCAGCGGTCGGGACACCTACACTGAAGCTTTCTTT. It specifies CASGRDTYTEAFF.

This chain uses TRBV7-3 with TRBJ1-1, with D possibly TRBD1 on 5 matching bases. Looked up from germline, CDR1 is SGHTA and CDR2 is FQGTGA. The V gene lost 1 base and the J gene lost 7 bases, with 7 bases spanning the gap. This CDR3 region has 12 residues. The CDR3 sequence is CASSLIGDEAFF. CDR3 sequence (DNA): TGTGCCAGCAGCTTAATAGGGGATGAAGCTTTCTTT.

The chain recombines TRBV5-1 with TRBJ1-2; D might be TRBD1 (5 bases). CDR3 length: 14 residues. V was pared by 2 bases and J by 12 bases, with 20 bases between. The germline V gene has CDR1 SGHRS and CDR2 YFSETQ. CDR3 DNA: TGCGCCAGCAGCTTTTCAGGGCGGGATTCGGTCAACACCTTC. Translated, it gives CASSFSGRDSVNTF.

This clone was seen just once. The V and J genes are TRBV4-2 and TRBJ2-5, with a weak D call TRBD2 (6 bases). V was shortened by 2 bases and J by 1 base, with 11 bases between the two germline ends. The CDR3 loop spans 15 amino acids. CDR1 is LGHNA and CDR2 is YNFKEQ in the germline V gene. This CDR3 reads CASSQQWGVQETQYF. CDR3 coding DNA: TGTGCCAGCAGCCAACAATGGGGGGTCCAAGAGACCCAGTACTTC.

As regards this clone: This same CDR3 is encoded by further DNA sequences in the sample. The rearrangement links TRBV6-5 to TRBJ1-2; 9 bases are shared with TRBD1. Germline V gene lookup returns CDR1 MNHEY and CDR2 SVGAGI. The CDR3 has 13 residues. Trimming removed 5 bases from V and 3 bases from J; junction bases left unmatched: 1. The CDR3 is CASSRQGDYGYTF. The CDR3 DNA is TGTGCCAGCAGTAGACAGGGGGACTATGGCTACACCTTC.

V usage is TRBV27 and J usage is TRBJ2-3; 12 bases match TRBD2. V was pared by 9 bases and J by 7 bases, with 8 bases of the junction left unmatched. From germline, CDR1 is MNHEY and CDR2 SMNVEV (reference sequence). This CDR3 region has 14 residues. The CDR3 DNA sequence: TGTGCCAGTTTACGGACTAGCGGGGATTATACGCAGTATTTT. Protein product: CASLRTSGDYTQYF.

This clone rates as medium-sized. The chain has TRBV7-8 and TRBJ1-2; unclear D gene. Germline CDR1 and CDR2: SGHVS and FQNEAQ. Deletions cut 4 bases from V and 8 bases from J, with 11 bases between. The CDR3 consists of 12 residues. As DNA, the CDR3 is TGTGCCAGCAGCTCTGATGAGTCCGGCTACACCTTC. Protein product: CASSSDESGYTF.

This clone was observed a few times. The V call is TRBV30, the J call TRBJ1-3; D possibly corresponds to TRBD1 (6 bases). V was clipped by 0 bases and J by 0 bases, with 12 bases between them. The CDR3 extends over 16 amino acids. CDR1 is GTSNPN and CDR2 is SVGIG in the germline V gene (reference sequence). The CDR3 DNA sequence: TGTGCCTGGAGTGTGGGGGACACCAGCTCTGGAAACACCATATATTTT. Amino acid sequence: CAWSVGDTSSGNTIYF.